The clone carrying this T cell receptor (beta chain) was counted ten times or more. The data belong to a study of blood T cells in healthy people across ages. Trimming removed 3 bases at V and 1 base at J, with 12 bases between. The CDR3 runs to 15 residues. Looked up from germline, CDR1 is SGHTA and CDR2 is FQGNSA. A second PCR, run for about 7 to 11 cycles, used a sample-barcoded 5' primer plus a J-beta primer mix. TCRdb passed the 5' RACE reads through MiXCR, listing each CDR3 protein once. Of about 650,000 distinct CDR3 sequences in the sample, around 32% were seen once. The chain has TRBV7-2 and TRBJ1-2; TRBD1 is a possible D gene (6 bases). Sequences were obtained from blood. The sequence derives from a woman aged 80 or older in good health. The CDR3 nucleotides read TGTGCCAGCAGCTTCGACAGGCGGGGTAACTATGGCTACACCTTC. Translating gives CASSFDRRGNYGYTF.